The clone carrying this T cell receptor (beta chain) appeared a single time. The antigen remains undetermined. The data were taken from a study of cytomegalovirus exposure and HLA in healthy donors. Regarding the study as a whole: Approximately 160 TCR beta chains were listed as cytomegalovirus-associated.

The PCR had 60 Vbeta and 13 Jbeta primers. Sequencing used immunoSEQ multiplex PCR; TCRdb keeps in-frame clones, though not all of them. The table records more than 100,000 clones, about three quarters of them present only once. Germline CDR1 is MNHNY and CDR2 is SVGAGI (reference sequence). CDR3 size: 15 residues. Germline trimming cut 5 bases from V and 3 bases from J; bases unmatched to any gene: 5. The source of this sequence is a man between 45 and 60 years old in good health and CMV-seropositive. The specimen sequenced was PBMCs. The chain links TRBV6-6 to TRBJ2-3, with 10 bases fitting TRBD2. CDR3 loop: CASSLAGEGTDTQYF. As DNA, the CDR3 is TGTGCCAGCAGTCTAGCGGGGGAGGGGACAGATACGCAGTATTTT.